A selection of T cell receptor beta chains follows, all from one sample in a study of shared clonotypes between healthy human individuals. Generated by immunoSEQ multiplex PCR, the TCRdb table keeps only in-frame clones and is missing some. The sample shows a few million clones, roughly 93% of them seen only once. Sequenced material: naive CD4+ T cells from PBMCs. The receptors come from a man aged 18-30 years in good health. Some clones in this sample may be carry-over from other donors' samples. Each CDR3 is given without its conserved first and last residue.

TRBJ2-1,13,TRBV7-2,ASSWGRGLDNEQF
TRBJ1-3,14,TRBV28,ASSFHRVRSGNTIY
TRBJ1-2,12,TRBV5-4,ASSFPKGGYGYT
TRBJ1-5,12,TRBV7-3,ASSEEGANQPQH
TRBJ2-5,12,TRBV7-6,ASSFGRGQETQY
TRBJ1-4,11,TRBV5-1,ASSGSPNEKLF
TRBJ1-3,9,TRBV7-9,ASSSARPLY
TRBJ1-5,13,TRBV30,AWNSPGTSNQPQH
TRBJ1-5,13,TRBV19,ASRARGTLNQPQH
TRBJ1-1,16,TRBV5-4,ASSPERGVSKAGTEAF
TRBJ1-5,16,TRBV27,ASSYRLRTVLGDQPQH
TRBJ2-7,14,TRBV21-1,ASSIGRVLGGYEQY
TRBJ2-3,12,TRBV15,ATVPQPATDTQY
TRBJ1-1,12,TRBV11-3,ASSLDFVPPAAF
TRBJ2-7,15,TRBV19,ASSAPGTGGSRSEQY
TRBJ1-5,11,TRBV5-4,ASSIDKNQPQH
TRBJ1-1,9,TRBV20-1,SRAVNTEAF
TRBJ2-7,13,TRBV5-1,ASSVNSGSSYEQY
TRBJ1-4,13,TRBV4-1,ASSRTGTGDEKLF
TRBJ1-1,12,TRBV5-6,ASSLGAQEAEAF
TRBJ1-2,16,TRBV4-1,ASSQQFPREGSNYGYT
TRBJ1-1,13,TRBV6-5,ASAGSQGLGTEAF
TRBJ2-1,14,TRBV5-1,ASSLALGTGLNEQF
TRBJ1-2,13,TRBV28,ASSSPLSPNYGYT
TRBJ2-7,10,TRBV6-5,ASSYRGSEQY
TRBJ2-5,15,TRBV5-1,ASSLSGSGATQETQY
TRBJ1-2,14,TRBV5-4,ASSLVGGSGIRGYT
TRBJ1-2,12,TRBV19,ASSDQGGAYGYT
TRBJ2-3,11,TRBV29-1,SVGRIYTDTQY
TRBJ2-1,10,TRBV28,ASRQTGNEQF
TRBJ2-5,14,TRBV6-1,ASSEFASGGGETQY
TRBJ2-5,16,TRBV5-1,ASSPGTGGASGRETQY